This T cell receptor (beta chain) stems from a study of PD-1 blockade in classical Hodgkin lymphoma. Study-wide background: Patients in the cohort were put on intravenous nivolumab, 3 mg/kg every 2 weeks. Study conclusions and caveats: Patients newly diagnosed and complete responders had comparable baseline diversity.

The sample holds a few counts of this clone. Its target is not known. The method was immunoSEQ multiplex PCR; TCRdb's version includes in-frame clones alone and lacks a portion of them. The table shows 100,000 or so clones, with approximately 89% occurring only once. Time point defined: cycle 4 day 1 (C4D1), after five to seven weeks of nivolumab. The patients all showed relapse after autologous stem cell transplantation, while their brentuximab vedotin exposure varied. The receptor was isolated from a human donor with classical Hodgkin lymphoma. This specimen was peripheral blood mononuclear cells (PBMCs), taken before the fourth cycle of nivolumab.

The CDR3 nucleotides read TGTGCCAGTAGTATACGGCGGTTTCTCGGGGAGCTGTTTTTT. Protein product: CASSIRRFLGELFF. The chain links TRBV19 to TRBJ2-2; D gene uncertain. Per the germline V gene, CDR1 is LNHDA and CDR2 is SQIVND (reference sequence). V was clipped by 2 bases and J by 7 bases, with 11 bases between them. The CDR3 spans 14 residues.